Presented here are 17 T cell receptor beta chains from one specimen sequenced in a study of T cells in Graves' hyperthyroidism and ophthalmopathy. There were TCR beta CDR3 regions amplified from RNA transcripts. Carried out on the TCR CDR3, a first-round RT-PCR used the HTBI primer set. TCRdb ran MiXCR on the multiplex PCR reads and lists one entry per CDR3 protein. The sample yields a few hundred thousand distinct CDR3 sequences, approximately 12% seen once. Sequenced input: blood. All receptors derive from a man aged 30 to 39 with Graves' hyperthyroidism that later progressed to Graves' ophthalmopathy.

The CDR3 protein is CVQVYEQYF. CDR3 DNA sequence: TGTGTCCAGGTCTACGAGCAGTACTTC. The V call is TRBV2, the J call TRBJ2-7, with D unclear. The germline gives CDR1 SNHLY, CDR2 FYNNEI. The CDR3 is 9 residues long.

This clonotype has only a few counts. A much larger clone differs from this one at a single base, so this may be a read error. The V call is TRBV28, the J call TRBJ1-1, with unresolved D. The germline gives CDR1 MDHEN, CDR2 SYDVKM. This CDR3 is 13 amino acids long. The CDR3 reads CASSIEVNTEALF. The CDR3 region has the DNA TGTGCCAGCAGTATTGAGGTGAACACTGAAGCTCTCTTT. Full variable domain (outside the CDR3, taken from reference TRBV28 and TRBJ1-1): DVKVTQSSRYLVKRTGEKVFLECVQDMDHENMFWYRQDPGLGLRLIYFSYDVKMKEKGDIPEGYSVSREKKERFSLILESASTNQTSMYLCASSIEVNTEALFGQGTRLTVV.

This clonotype was detected a few times. This chain links TRBV10-3 with TRBJ2-1; 11 nucleotides match TRBD2. The CDR3 has 17 amino acids. Germline values: CDR1 ENHRY, CDR2 SYGVKD. Trimming cost V 10 bases and J 7 bases; bases outside gene matches: 18. CDR3 DNA: TGTGCCACCAAACCGACTAGCGGGGATCCCAGTCATAATGAGCAGTTCTTC. This sequence encodes CATKPTSGDPSHNEQFF.

This clonotype was seen a few times. This chain uses TRBV5-1 with TRBJ2-3, with 14 bases identical to TRBD2. The CDR3 is 15 residues long. Unmatched junction bases numbered 5, after V lost 6 bases and J lost 5 bases. Germline V gives CDR1 SGHRS, CDR2 YFSETQ. In nucleotides, the CDR3 is TGCGCCAGCACCCGACTAGCGGGGGGGGTAGATACGCAGTATTTT. It translates to CASTRLAGGVDTQYF.

J is TRBJ1-4 and V is TRBV4-1; unclear D gene. This CDR3 has 17 residues. The V and J ends lost 0 bases and 5 bases respectively, with 16 bases between them. Per germline, CDR1 MGHRA and CDR2 YSYEKL. CDR3: CASSQDWRSGRNEKLFF. The CDR3 nucleotides are TGCGCCAGCAGCCAAGATTGGAGGTCGGGCAGAAATGAAAAACTGTTTTTT.

This clonotype has a handful of counts. V gene TRBV20-1 combines with J gene TRBJ2-1, with D unclear. Trimming removed 1 base at V and 6 bases at J, with 10 bases between. In germline, CDR1 is DFQATT, CDR2 SNEGSKA (reference sequence). The CDR3 sequence is 13 residues long. The CDR3 DNA follows: TGCAGTGCTAGAGCGTACTGGGTCAATGAGCAGTTCTTC. It is translated as CSARAYWVNEQFF.

In this sample, this clonotype is medium-sized. One end of the junction is discordant with germline, which a read error may explain. The chain couples TRBV12-3 or TRBV12-4 to TRBJ1-1; D is undetermined. The CDR3 is made up of 12 amino acids. In DNA, the CDR3 is TGTGCCAGCAGCTTAGGGAACACTGAAGCTTTCTTT. This encodes CASSLGNTEAFF.

V is TRBV19 and J is TRBJ2-1; D might be TRBD1 or TRBD2, each matching 6 bases. This CDR3 spans 15 amino acids. V was trimmed by 6 bases and J by 3 bases, leaving 15 bases between them. Germline-derived CDR1 and CDR2 are LNHDA and SQIVND (reference sequence). In nucleotides, the CDR3 is TGTGCCAGTAGCCACAGGGAGGAAATCTACAATGAGCAGTTCTTC. Encoded protein: CASSHREEIYNEQFF.

Only a few counts were recorded for this clonotype. J is TRBJ1-4 and V is TRBV6-1, with TRBD1 identical over 8 bases. CDR3 length equals 14 residues. CDR1 and CDR2 from the germline V gene are MNHNS and SASEGT. V shed 4 bases, J shed 4 bases, and the junction held 2 bases outside the gene matches. The CDR3 DNA follows: TGTGCCAGCAGTGTCGACAGGGGTAATGAAAAACTGTTTTTT. It encodes CASSVDRGNEKLFF.

V gene TRBV3-1 combines with J gene TRBJ2-2; 7 bases line up with TRBD2. This CDR3 spans 15 amino acids. J was trimmed by 9 bases and V by 0 bases; bases with no gene match: 7. Germline CDR1 LGHDT, CDR2 YNNKEL (reference sequence). CDR3 in amino acids: CASSQDSGGSRELFF. CDR3 in DNA: TGTGCCAGCAGCCAAGATTCGGGGGGTAGCCGGGAGCTGTTTTTT.

Ten or more counts support this clonotype. V is TRBV14 and J is TRBJ2-5; 8 positions match TRBD2. J was trimmed by 5 bases and V by 0 bases; bases with no gene match: 8. CDR1 is SGHDN and CDR2 is FVKESK in the germline V gene. The CDR3 loop spans 16 amino acids. Here the CDR3 DNA reads TGTGCCAGCAGCCAAGATAAAGCGGGGGCGATTGAGACCCAGTACTTC. Protein: CASSQDKAGAIETQYF.

This clonotype was seen ten or more times. This rearrangement joins TRBV2 to TRBJ2-2; 9 bases match TRBD1. Germline V gene lookup returns CDR1 SNHLY and CDR2 FYNNEI. Losses at the gene ends were 8 bases for V and 1 base for J; bases not matched to a gene: 5. This CDR3 has 15 amino acids. CDR3 nucleotide sequence: TGTGCCAGCCGCCGGGGACAGGGGAACACCGGGGAGCTGTTTTTT. Amino acids: CASRRGQGNTGELFF.

This clonotype showed up just a few times. This chain joins TRBV30 and TRBJ2-6; tentative D call: TRBD2 (5 bases). This CDR3 region has 14 residues. Germline CDR1 reads GTSNPN; CDR2 reads SVGIG (reference sequence). V lost 1 base and J 3 bases, leaving 7 bases between the germline ends. Here the CDR3 reads CAWSAGDGANVLTF. The DNA of the CDR3 is TGTGCCTGGAGTGCCGGGGATGGGGCCAACGTCCTGACTTTC. Combining the CDR3 with reference TRBV30 and TRBJ2-6 gives the whole variable domain SQTIHQWPATLVQPVGSPLSLECTVEGTSNPNLYWYRQAAGRGLQLLFYSVGIGQISSEVPQNLSASRPQDRQFILSSKKLLLSDSGFYLCAWSAGDGANVLTFGAGSRLTVL.

In its sample, this clonotype was seen many times. The chain joins TRBV7-9 to TRBJ2-7; D possibly corresponds to TRBD2 (5 bases). The CDR3 is made up of 12 amino acids. The V end was cut by 1 base, the J end by 6 bases, with 7 bases between. Germline CDR1 SEHNR, CDR2 FQNEAQ (reference sequence). The CDR3 DNA sequence: TGTGCCAGCAGCTTAGGGGAGAGCGAGCAGTACTTC. As protein: CASSLGESEQYF. Looking up the rest from reference TRBV7-9 and TRBJ2-7 gives the full variable domain: DTGVSQNPRHKITKRGQNVTFRCDPISEHNRLYWYRQTLGQGPEFLTYFQNEAQLEKSRLLSDRFSAERPKGSFSTLEIQRTEQGDSAMYLCASSLGESEQYFGPGTRLTVT.

Many counts were recorded for this clonotype. The rearrangement links TRBV6-1 to TRBJ2-2, with 8 bases that match TRBD1. The CDR3 totals 17 residues. The junction had 11 bases not matched to a gene; V was cut back by 6 bases and J by 2 bases. CDR1 and CDR2 (germline): MNHNS, SASEGT. The CDR3 DNA is TGTGCCAGCAGCTGGGGAACCGGGACAGGAAACACCGGGGAGCTGTTTTTT. Its translation is CASSWGTGTGNTGELFF.

This clonotype was recorded many times. The chain couples TRBV7-3 to TRBJ1-6, with D perhaps matching TRBD1 (5 bases). Trimming left V 2 bases short and J 6 bases short, with 14 bases between. This CDR3 is 16 amino acids long. Germline values: CDR1 SGHTA, CDR2 FQGTGA. The CDR3 loop is CASSLGGSRVNSPLHF. The CDR3 DNA reads as TGTGCCAGCAGCTTAGGCGGAAGCAGGGTTAATTCACCCCTCCACTTT.

This chain uses TRBV29-1 with TRBJ1-4, with D maybe TRBD1 (5 bases). This CDR3 is built from 15 residues. V was cut by 0 bases and J by 4 bases, with 12 bases left in between. Germline values: CDR1 SQVTM, CDR2 ANQGSEA. The CDR3 loop is CSVEDRATHNEKLFF. CDR3 sequence (DNA): TGCAGCGTTGAAGACAGGGCGACGCATAATGAAAAACTGTTTTTT.